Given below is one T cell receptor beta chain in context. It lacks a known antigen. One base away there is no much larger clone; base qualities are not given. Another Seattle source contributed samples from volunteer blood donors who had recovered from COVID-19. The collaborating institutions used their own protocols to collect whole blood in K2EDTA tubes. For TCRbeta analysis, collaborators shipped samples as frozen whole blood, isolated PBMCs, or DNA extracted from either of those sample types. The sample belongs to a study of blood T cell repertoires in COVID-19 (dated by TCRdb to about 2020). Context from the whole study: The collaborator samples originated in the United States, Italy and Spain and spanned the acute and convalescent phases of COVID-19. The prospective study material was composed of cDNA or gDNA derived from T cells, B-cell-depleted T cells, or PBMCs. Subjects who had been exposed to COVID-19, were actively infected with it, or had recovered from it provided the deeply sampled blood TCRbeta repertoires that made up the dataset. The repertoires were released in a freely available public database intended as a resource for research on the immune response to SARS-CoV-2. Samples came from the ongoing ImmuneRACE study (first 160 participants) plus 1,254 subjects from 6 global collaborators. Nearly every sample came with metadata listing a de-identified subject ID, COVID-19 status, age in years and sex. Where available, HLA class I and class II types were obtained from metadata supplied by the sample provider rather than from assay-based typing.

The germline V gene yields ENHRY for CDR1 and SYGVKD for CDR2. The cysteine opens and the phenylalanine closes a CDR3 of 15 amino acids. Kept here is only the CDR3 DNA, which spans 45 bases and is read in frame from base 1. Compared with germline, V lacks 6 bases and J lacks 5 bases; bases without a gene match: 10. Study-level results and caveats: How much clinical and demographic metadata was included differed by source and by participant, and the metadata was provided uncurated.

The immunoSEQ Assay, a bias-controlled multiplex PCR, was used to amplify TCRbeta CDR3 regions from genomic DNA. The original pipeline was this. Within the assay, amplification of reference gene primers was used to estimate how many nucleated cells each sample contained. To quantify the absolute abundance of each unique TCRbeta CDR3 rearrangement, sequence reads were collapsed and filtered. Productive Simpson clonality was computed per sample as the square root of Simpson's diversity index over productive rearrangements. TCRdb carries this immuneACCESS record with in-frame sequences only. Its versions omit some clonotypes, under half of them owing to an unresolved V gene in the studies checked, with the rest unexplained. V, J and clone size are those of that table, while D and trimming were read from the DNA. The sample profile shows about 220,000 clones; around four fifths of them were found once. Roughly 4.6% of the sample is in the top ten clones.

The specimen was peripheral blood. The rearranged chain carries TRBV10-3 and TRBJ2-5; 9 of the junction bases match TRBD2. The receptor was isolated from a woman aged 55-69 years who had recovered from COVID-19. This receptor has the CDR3 CAISGAGGPSETQYF. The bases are TGTGCCATCAGCGGGGCGGGGGGGCCATCGGAGACCCAGTACTTC.